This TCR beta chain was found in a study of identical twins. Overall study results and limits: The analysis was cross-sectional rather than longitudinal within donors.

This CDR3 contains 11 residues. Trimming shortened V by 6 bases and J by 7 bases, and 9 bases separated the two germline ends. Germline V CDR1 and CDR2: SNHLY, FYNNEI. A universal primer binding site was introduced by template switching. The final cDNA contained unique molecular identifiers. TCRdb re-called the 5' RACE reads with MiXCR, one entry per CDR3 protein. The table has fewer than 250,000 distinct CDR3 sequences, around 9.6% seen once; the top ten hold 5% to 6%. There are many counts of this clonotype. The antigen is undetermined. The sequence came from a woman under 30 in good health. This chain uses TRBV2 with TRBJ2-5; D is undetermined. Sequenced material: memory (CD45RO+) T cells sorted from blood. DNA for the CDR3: TGTGCCAGCAGGGCCCTGGCGACCCAGTACTTC. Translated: CASRALATQYF.